The 8 T cell receptor beta chains reported below all come from one sample, sequenced in a study of neurological immune-mediated disorders. Documented time point: longitudinal time-point 2. Via MiXCR, TCRdb re-called the 5' RACE reads, giving one row per CDR3 protein. The sample shows tens of thousands of distinct CDR3 sequences, less than 15% of them seen only once. The source material was PBMCs. These TCRs come from a woman between 40 and 55 years old in good health.

The sample holds many counts of this clonotype. The J gene is TRBJ1-2, the V gene TRBV10-2, with D unclear. The V gene's germline CDR1 is WSHSY and CDR2 SAAADI. CDR3 length equals 13 residues. V was trimmed by 6 bases and J by 0 bases, leaving 8 bases between them. The CDR3 DNA reads as TGCGCCAGCAGCGACGGTCCTAACTATGGCTACACCTTC. It yields the protein CASSDGPNYGYTF.

The V gene is TRBV21-1, the J gene TRBJ2-7; the table's D call, TRBD1, has no DNA check behind it. TRBV21-1 is given as a pseudogene. The length of the CDR3 is 15 residues. In nucleotides, the CDR3 is TGTGCCAGCAGCAAAAGCCAGGGAGTACCCTACGAGCAGTACTTC. Translating it yields CASSKSQGVPYEQYF.

This clonotype has ten or more counts. This chain uses TRBV20-1 with TRBJ2-3; no firm D call. The V end lost 0 bases, the J end lost 0 bases, and 7 bases lay between the germline ends. Germline CDR1 is DFQATT and CDR2 is SNEGSKA (reference sequence). This CDR3 spans 14 amino acids. The CDR3 DNA sequence: TGCAGTGCTAGAGATTCAGGTAGCACAGATACGCAGTATTTT. It is translated as CSARDSGSTDTQYF.

There are many counts of this clonotype. The chain employs TRBV5-1 and TRBJ1-1; D remains unclear. Germline CDR1 reads SGHRS; CDR2 reads YFSETQ. This CDR3 is built from 15 residues. Trimming cost V 1 base and J 1 base, with 11 bases left between them. This chain's CDR3 is CASSLNIPRNTEAFF. Written as DNA, the CDR3 is TGCGCCAGCAGCTTGAACATCCCGAGGAACACTGAAGCTTTCTTT.

The sample holds many counts of this clonotype. CDR3 sequence reads: CASSRGEWNEQFF. Written as DNA, the CDR3 is TGTGCCAGCAGCCGGGGGGAATGGAATGAGCAGTTCTTC. V gene TRBV7-8 combines with J gene TRBJ2-1, with 7 bases matching TRBD2. The length of the CDR3 is 13 residues. In germline, CDR1 is SGHVS, CDR2 FQNEAQ. The V gene end was trimmed by 5 bases and the J gene end by 7 bases; junction bases not matched to a gene: 5.

Sample share makes this clonotype medium-sized (0.01 to 0.1%). The V call is TRBV12-3 or TRBV12-4, the J call TRBJ2-2; D possibly corresponds to TRBD1 (6 bases). V lost 6 bases and J 9 bases, leaving 17 bases between the germline ends. The CDR3 consists of 14 residues. CDR3 sequence (DNA): TGTGCCAGCAGCCACGGGGACACCCGTCGGGAGCTGTTTTTT. As protein: CASSHGDTRRELFF.

This clonotype has at least ten counts. The chain joins TRBV7-3 to TRBJ2-2; D is possibly TRBD2 (7 bases). CDR1 and CDR2 from the germline V gene are SGHTA and FQGTGA. There are 17 residues in the CDR3. Trimming left V 4 bases short and J 0 bases short, with 15 bases between. CDR3 in DNA: TGTGCCAGCAGCTCAGTCGGGGGGCGAACGAACACCGGGGAGCTGTTTTTT. It encodes CASSSVGGRTNTGELFF. The whole variable domain, remainder taken from reference TRBV7-3 and TRBJ2-2, is GAGVSQTPSNKVTEKGKYVELRCDPISGHTALYWYRQSLGQGPEFLIYFQGTGAADDSGLPNDRFFAVRPEGSVSTLKIQRTERGDSAVYLCASSSVGGRTNTGELFFGEGSRLTVL.

Ten or more counts support this clonotype. The chain links TRBV5-1 to TRBJ2-1; 9 bases are shared with TRBD2. Trimming took 2 bases from V and 2 from J; bases not matched to a gene: 11. The CDR3 extends over 18 amino acids. Per the germline V gene, CDR1 is SGHRS and CDR2 is YFSETQ. The CDR3 coding sequence is TGCGCCAGCAGCTTTAGCGGGGGTCCCCTGGAAACCTACAATGAGCAGTTCTTC. Translating gives CASSFSGGPLETYNEQFF.